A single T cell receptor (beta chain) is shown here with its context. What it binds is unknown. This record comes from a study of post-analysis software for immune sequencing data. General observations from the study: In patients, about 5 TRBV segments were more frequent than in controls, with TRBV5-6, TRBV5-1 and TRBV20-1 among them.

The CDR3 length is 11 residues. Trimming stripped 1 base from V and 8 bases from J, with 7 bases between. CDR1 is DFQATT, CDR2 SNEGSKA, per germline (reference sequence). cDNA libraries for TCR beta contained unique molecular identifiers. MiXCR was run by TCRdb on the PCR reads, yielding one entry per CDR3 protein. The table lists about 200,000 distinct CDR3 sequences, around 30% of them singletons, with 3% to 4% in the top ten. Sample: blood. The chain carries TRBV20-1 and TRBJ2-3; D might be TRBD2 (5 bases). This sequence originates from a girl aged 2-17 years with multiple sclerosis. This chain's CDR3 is CSARGTSTQYF. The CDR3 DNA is TGCAGTGCTAGAGGGACTTCTACGCAGTATTTT.